The sequence of this T cell receptor (beta chain) was determined in a study of response to subunit inactivated influenza vaccine. This clonotype was recorded a few times. From the RT-PCR reads, TCRdb called clonotypes with MiXCR, one entry per CDR3 protein. The sample has more than 550,000 distinct CDR3 sequences, approximately 10% seen once. V shed 5 bases, J shed 1 base, and the junction held 9 bases outside the gene matches. The length of the CDR3 is 17 residues. Germline V gives CDR1 SGHAT, CDR2 FQDESV (reference sequence). The same data also went into a second study, on T cells expressing NK-cell markers. That work contributes: cDNA encoding TCR beta was synthesized via 5'RACE template switching incorporating UMIs.

V gene TRBV11-1 combines with J gene TRBJ2-2; 8 bases match TRBD1. Specimen: PBMCs from blood, collected on the day of vaccination. This clonotype originated in a man between 45 and 60 years old who received an inactivated influenza vaccine. This chain's CDR3 is CASSPRTGLGNTGELFF. DNA for the CDR3: TGTGCCAGCAGCCCAAGGACAGGGCTGGGGAACACCGGGGAGCTGTTTTTT.